This T cell receptor (beta chain) was sequenced in a study of T cell responses to AZD1222 COVID-19 vaccine. The germline gives CDR1 SGHVS, CDR2 FNYEAQ. Germline trimming cut 5 bases from V and 7 bases from J; bases unmatched to any gene: 10. The CDR3 spans 15 residues. TCRdb's table, derived via immunoSEQ multiplex PCR, lists solely in-frame clones and lacks some. In the table there are roughly 48,000 clones, 89% of which are singletons. Sequencing was performed on peripheral blood, taken 28 days after the second AZD1222 dose. This TCR was recovered from an adult who received the AZD1222 COVID-19 vaccine. The V call is TRBV7-6, the J call TRBJ2-7; 11 bases align to TRBD2. CDR3 coding DNA: TGTGCCAGCAGCCCCCAGACTAGCGGGGTCTGGGAGCAGTACTTC. Translation gives CASSPQTSGVWEQYF.